What follows describes a single TCR beta chain. The data were obtained in a study of Graves' ophthalmopathy and Graves' hyperthyroidism. CDR3 size: 15 residues. Germline CDR1 reads SGHTA; CDR2 reads FQGTGA. J was trimmed by 0 bases and V by 6 bases; bases with no gene match: 4. From RNA, the CDR3 regions of TCR beta chains were amplified and sequenced. The workflow started with a first-round RT-PCR run with HTBI primers and then moved on to a second-round multiplex PCR. One entry per CDR3 protein, called by TCRdb with MiXCR from the multiplex PCR reads. The sample records more than 45,000 distinct CDR3 sequences, about 50% being singletons.

Specimen: peripheral blood. The gene calls are TRBV7-3 and TRBJ2-1; 8 nucleotides align to TRBD2. The receptor's source is an adult man with Graves' ophthalmopathy. The CDR3 nucleotides read TGTGCCAGCAGATCCGGGACTAGCTCCTACAATGAGCAGTTCTTC. The encoded protein is CASRSGTSSYNEQFF.